This T cell receptor beta chain was sequenced during a study of blood T cell repertoires in COVID-19 (dated by TCRdb to between 2020 and 2021). Regarding the research as a whole: The collaborator samples originated in the United States, Italy and Spain and spanned the acute and convalescent phases of COVID-19. The prospective study material was composed of cDNA or gDNA derived from T cells, B-cell-depleted T cells, or PBMCs. Deeply sampled blood TCRbeta repertoires from subjects exposed to, actively infected with, or recovered from COVID-19 were included in the dataset. A freely available public database, intended as a resource for researchers studying the immune response to SARS-CoV-2, is where the repertoires were released. Samples came from the ongoing ImmuneRACE study (first 160 participants) plus 1,254 subjects from 6 global collaborators. The sample metadata nearly always contained a de-identified subject ID, COVID-19 status, age in years and sex. HLA class I and class II types, where available, came from metadata supplied by the sample provider rather than from assay-based typing. The research as a whole found: The amount of clinical and demographic metadata varied by source and participant and was provided uncurated.

Here V drops 5 bases and J drops 4 bases, and the junction holds 17 bases not matched to any gene. CDR1 and CDR2 are read off the germline V gene as SGHAT and FQNNGV. CDR3 length: 19 amino acids, cysteine to phenylalanine. Only CDR3 DNA remains: 57 bases, in frame from the first base. The immunoSEQ Assay, a bias-controlled multiplex PCR, was used to amplify TCRbeta CDR3 regions from genomic DNA. The paper's data handling went like this. The number of nucleated cells in each sample was estimated from the amplification of reference gene primers within the assay. Sequence reads were collapsed and filtered to measure the absolute abundance of every unique TCRbeta CDR3 rearrangement. For each sample, productive Simpson clonality was calculated as the square root of Simpson's diversity index across productive rearrangements. TCRdb obtained this table from immuneACCESS and retained in-frame rearrangements with V and J assigned. These tables miss some clones; where compared with another copy, unresolved V genes account for less than half of the shortfall, and the remainder is unexplained. V, J and clone size are those of that table, while D and trimming were read from the DNA. This sample is represented by 300,000 or so clones; more than 75% of them were singletons. The top ten clonotypes cover 1% to 1.5% of the sample.

This clone occurred a few times. The target of this receptor is not known. There are no base qualities to consult, and no much larger clone falls within one base. Each collaborating institution followed its own protocols to collect whole blood in K2EDTA tubes. For TCRbeta analysis, collaborator samples were shipped as frozen whole blood, as isolated PBMCs, or as DNA extracted from either sample type. The specimen was peripheral blood. The clonotype originates from a man between 70 and 80 years old with acute or convalescent COVID-19. The V gene is TRBV11-2 and the J gene is TRBJ2-3, with 11 central nucleotides matching TRBD2. The CDR3 here reads CASSPRLLAGAARADTQYF. The DNA sequence is TGTGCCAGCAGCCCGAGGCTACTAGCGGGGGCTGCCAGGGCAGATACGCAGTATTTT. The full variable domain, completed from the reference TRBV11-2 and TRBJ2-3 proteins outside the CDR3, reads EAGVAQSPRYKIIEKRQSVAFWCNPISGHATLYWYQQILGQGPKLLIQFQNNGVVDDSQLPKDRFSAERLKGVDSTLKIQPAKLEDSAVYLCASSPRLLAGAARADTQYFGPGTRLTVL.